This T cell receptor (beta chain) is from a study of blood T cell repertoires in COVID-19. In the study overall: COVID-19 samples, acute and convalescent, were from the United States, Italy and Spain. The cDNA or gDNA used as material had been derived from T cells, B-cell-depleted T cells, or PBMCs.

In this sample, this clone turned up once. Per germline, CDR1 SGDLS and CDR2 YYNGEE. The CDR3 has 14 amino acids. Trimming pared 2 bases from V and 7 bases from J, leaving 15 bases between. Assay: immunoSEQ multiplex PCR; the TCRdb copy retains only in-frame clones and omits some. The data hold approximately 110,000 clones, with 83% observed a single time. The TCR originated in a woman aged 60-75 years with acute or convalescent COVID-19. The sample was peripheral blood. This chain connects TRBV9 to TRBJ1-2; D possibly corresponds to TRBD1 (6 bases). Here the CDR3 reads CASSVSRGASGYTF. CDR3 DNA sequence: TGTGCCAGCAGCGTGTCTCGGGGGGCAAGTGGCTACACCTTC.